This T cell receptor (beta chain) was captured by sequencing in a study of blood T cell repertoires in COVID-19. For the study at large: Sample material is recorded as cDNA or gDNA derived from T cells, B-cell-depleted T cells, or PBMCs.

Clones were sequenced by immunoSEQ multiplex PCR, and TCRdb holds only the in-frame ones, with some missing. The sample holds about 360,000 clones, 88% seen once. All enrollees were roughly 18 to 95 years old and from about two dozen US areas. This CDR3 spans 16 amino acids. Trimming cost V 2 bases and J 6 bases; bases outside gene matches: 6. CDR1 and CDR2 from the germline V gene are KGHSH and LQKENI. The rearrangement uses TRBV18 and TRBJ2-1; 11 positions agree with TRBD2. Input material: PBMCs or T cells enriched from blood (not recorded which). The TCR comes from a middle-aged woman with acute COVID-19. CDR3 residues: CASSPITSGGRNEQFF. The CDR3 bases are TGTGCCAGCTCACCAATCACTAGCGGGGGCCGCAATGAGCAGTTCTTC.